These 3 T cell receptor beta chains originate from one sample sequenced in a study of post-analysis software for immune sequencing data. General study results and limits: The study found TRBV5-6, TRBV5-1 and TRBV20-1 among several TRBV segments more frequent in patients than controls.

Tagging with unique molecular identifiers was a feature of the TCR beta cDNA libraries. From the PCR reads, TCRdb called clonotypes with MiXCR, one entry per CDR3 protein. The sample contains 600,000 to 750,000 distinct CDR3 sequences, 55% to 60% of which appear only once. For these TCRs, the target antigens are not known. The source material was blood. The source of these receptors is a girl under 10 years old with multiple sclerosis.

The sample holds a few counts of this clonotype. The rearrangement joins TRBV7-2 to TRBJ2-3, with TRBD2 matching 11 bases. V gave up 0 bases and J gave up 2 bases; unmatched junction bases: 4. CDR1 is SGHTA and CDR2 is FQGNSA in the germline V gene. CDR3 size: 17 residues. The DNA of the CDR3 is TGTGCCAGCAGCTTAGCGGTAGCGGGAGGGCCCACAGATACGCAGTATTTT. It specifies CASSLAVAGGPTDTQYF.

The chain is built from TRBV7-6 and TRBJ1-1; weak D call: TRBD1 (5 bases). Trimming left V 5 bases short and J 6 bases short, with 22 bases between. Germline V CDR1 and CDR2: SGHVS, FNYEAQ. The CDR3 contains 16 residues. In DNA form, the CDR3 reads TGTGCCAGCAGCCAGAAGCGGTGGGGGGAGGTCGCTGAAGCTTTCTTT. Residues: CASSQKRWGEVAEAFF. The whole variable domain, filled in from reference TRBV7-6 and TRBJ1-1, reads GAGVSQSPRYKVTKRGQDVALRCDPISGHVSLYWYRQALGQGPEFLTYFNYEAQQDKSGLPNDRFSAERPEGSISTLTIQRTEQRDSAMYRCASSQKRWGEVAEAFFGQGTRLTVV.

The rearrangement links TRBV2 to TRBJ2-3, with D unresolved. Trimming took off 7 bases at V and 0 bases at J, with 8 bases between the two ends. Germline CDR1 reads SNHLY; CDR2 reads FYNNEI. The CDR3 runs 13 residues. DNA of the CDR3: TGTGCCAGCATCGCGTCTAGCACAGATACGCAGTATTTT. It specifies CASIASSTDTQYF.